The rows below give T cell receptor beta chains drawn from one sample of a study of cytomegalovirus exposure and HLA in healthy donors. Assay: immunoSEQ multiplex PCR; the TCRdb copy retains only in-frame clones and omits some. This repertoire shows 130,000 to 150,000 clones, under 85% found once; its top ten account for 6.5% to 7%. The sample taken for sequencing was PBMCs. The receptors were sampled from a woman in her thirties or forties in good health and CMV-seropositive. CDR3s include the opening cysteine and the closing phenylalanine or tryptophan. A D gene is named only where the DNA matches it firmly. The listing skips clone size in some rows; elsewhere it reads once, few, many or a size class.

clone_size | j_call | d_call | v_call | cdr3_aa | cdr3_nt
NA | TRBJ2-3 | NA | TRBV5-1 | CASSSYRVTDTQYF | TGCGCCAGCAGCTCATACAGGGTAACAGATACGCAGTATTTT
NA | TRBJ2-5 | TRBD2 | TRBV7-9 | CASSLDAGGLETQYF | TGTGCCAGCAGCTTAGACGCGGGGGGGCTAGAGACCCAGTACTTC
NA | TRBJ1-4 | TRBD1 | TRBV5-1 | CASSVTGASNEKLFF | TGCGCCAGCAGCGTTACAGGGGCCTCTAATGAAAAACTGTTTTTT
NA | TRBJ2-1 | NA | TRBV4-1 | CASSQSPAPSSYNEQFF | TGCGCCAGCAGCCAATCCCCGGCGCCTAGCTCCTACAATGAGCAGTTCTTC
NA | TRBJ2-5 | TRBD1 | TRBV7-2 | CASSLGQRRETQYF | TGTGCCAGCAGCCTGGGACAGCGGCGCGAGACCCAGTACTTC
NA | TRBJ1-6 | NA | TRBV5-1 | CASSLAGGQIYNSPLHF | TGCGCCAGCAGCTTGGCCGGAGGACAGATCTATAATTCACCCCTCCACTTT
few | TRBJ1-1 | NA | TRBV7-9 | CASSLTASEAFF | TGTGCCAGCAGCTTAACAGCCAGTGAAGCTTTCTTT
NA | TRBJ2-2 | NA | TRBV19 | CASRPLGANTGELFF | TGTGCCAGTAGACCTCTCGGGGCGAACACCGGGGAGCTGTTTTTT
once | TRBJ2-2 | TRBD2 | TRBV7-9 | CASSFPASGGTGELFF | TGTGCCAGCAGCTTCCCGGCTAGCGGGGGAACCGGGGAGCTGTTTTTT
NA | TRBJ2-1 | NA | TRBV9 | CASSRGGGNYNEQFF | TGTGCCAGCAGCCGGGGTGGCGGTAACTACAATGAGCAGTTCTTC
NA | TRBJ2-1 | TRBD2 | TRBV19 | CASRFGGNSYNEQFF | TGTGCCAGTAGATTCGGGGGGAACTCCTACAATGAGCAGTTCTTC
NA | TRBJ1-1 | NA | TRBV19 | CASSIYVRNTEAFF | TGTGCCAGTAGTATCTATGTTAGAAACACTGAAGCTTTCTTT
NA | TRBJ2-2 | NA | TRBV6-5 | CASKRGGPGELFF | TGTGCCAGCAAGAGGGGGGGTCCCGGGGAGCTGTTTTTT
NA | TRBJ1-2 | TRBD1 | TRBV6-5 | CASSELGQGTGYTF | TGTGCCAGCAGTGAACTGGGACAGGGTACGGGCTACACCTTC
NA | TRBJ2-5 | NA | TRBV30 | CAWGSGETQYF | TGTGCCTGGGGGTCGGGGGAGACCCAGTACTTC
NA | TRBJ2-5 | TRBD2 | TRBV10-3 | CAISGTSGGPSQYF | TGTGCCATCAGCGGGACTAGCGGGGGGCCCAGCCAGTACTTC
NA | TRBJ2-2 | NA | TRBV19 | CASSSRGVVAGELFF | TGTGCCAGTAGTAGCAGGGGGGTCGTGGCCGGGGAGCTGTTTTTT
NA | TRBJ1-4 | TRBD1 | TRBV15 | CATSRETGGGEKLFF | TGTGCCACCAGCAGAGAAACAGGGGGCGGTGAAAAACTGTTTTTT
NA | TRBJ2-7 | TRBD1 | TRBV7-9 | CASSLGLGGQGSYEQYF | TGTGCCAGCAGCTTAGGTTTGGGGGGACAGGGGTCCTACGAGCAGTACTTC
NA | TRBJ1-1 | NA | TRBV5-1 | CASSFQGDTEAFF | TGCGCCAGCAGCTTTCAGGGTGACACTGAAGCTTTCTTT
NA | TRBJ2-2 | NA | TRBV2 | CASSPLGGDTGELFF | TGTGCCAGCAGTCCTCTTGGGGGCGACACCGGGGAGCTGTTTTTT
NA | TRBJ2-7 | NA | TRBV18 | CASSPQTDAYEQYF | TGTGCCAGCTCACCACAGACAGACGCCTACGAGCAGTACTTC